The 21 T cell receptor beta chains presented below share a single source sample, sequenced in a study of blood T cell repertoires in COVID-19. Profiling relied on immunoSEQ multiplex PCR, and the TCRdb table lists in-frame clones only, not all of them. The repertoire holds 130,000 or so clones, with 70% to 90% as singletons. The specimen sequenced was peripheral blood. All receptors derive from a man in his forties or fifties with acute or convalescent COVID-19.

This clone came up a few times. This rearrangement joins TRBV28 to TRBJ1-5; no definite D call. V lost 7 bases and J lost 0, with 7 bases in between. The CDR3 loop spans 13 amino acids. Germline-derived CDR1 and CDR2 are MDHEN and SYDVKM. The CDR3 sequence: CASTTDSNQPQHF. The DNA for the CDR3 is TGTGCCAGCACCACAGATAGCAATCAGCCCCAGCATTTT.

The chain couples TRBV5-1 to TRBJ1-4; D is possibly TRBD1 (5 bases). This CDR3 region has 15 residues. Germline V CDR1 and CDR2: SGHRS, YFSETQ. The V and J ends lost 4 bases and 8 bases respectively, with 18 bases between them. CDR3 nucleotide sequence: TGCGCCAGCAGCCAGGGCCCCGTAGGGAACGAAAAACTGTTTTTT. Translating it yields CASSQGPVGNEKLFF.

This clone has just a few counts. This chain connects TRBV27 to TRBJ1-5; 7 bases are shared with TRBD1. Germline values: CDR1 MNHEY, CDR2 SMNVEV (reference sequence). Trimming took 6 bases from V and 0 from J; bases not matched to a gene: 5. The CDR3 consists of 15 residues. CDR3 bases: TGTGCCAGCAGCCCGACAGGGCATAGCAATCAGCCCCAGCATTTT. It yields the protein CASSPTGHSNQPQHF.

As regards this clone: An end of the junction does not agree with germline; a read error may underlie this. The rearrangement uses TRBV30 and TRBJ1-4; TRBD1 is a possible D gene (5 bases). The CDR3 runs to 11 residues. The V gene's germline CDR1 is GTSNPN and CDR2 SVGIG (reference sequence). The CDR3 is CAWSEYRIIRF. DNA of the CDR3: TGTGCCTGGAGTGAATACAGGATTATCAGGTTT.

This rearrangement joins TRBV28 to TRBJ2-1, with 7 bases lining up with TRBD2. This CDR3 contains 15 residues. The trim removed 4 bases at V and 5 bases at J, leaving 8 bases unmatched. CDR1 MDHEN and CDR2 SYDVKM come from the germline V gene. This chain's CDR3 is CASSSGLVAHNEQFF. In nucleotides, the CDR3 is TGTGCCAGCAGTTCCGGACTAGTGGCGCACAATGAGCAGTTCTTC.

This chain joins TRBV6-5 and TRBJ1-1; 9 bases agree with TRBD1. The CDR3 spans 14 residues. CDR1 is MNHEY and CDR2 is SVGAGI in the germline V gene. The junction had 4 bases not matched to a gene; V was cut back by 7 bases and J by 1 base. The CDR3 region has the DNA TGTGCCAGCACCTACAGGGGGCAGAACACTGAAGCTTTCTTT. Its translation: CASTYRGQNTEAFF.

The CDR3 DNA reads as TGTGCCAGCAGTGAGGGGGCAGGGGGGATTCAAGCTTTCTTT. Translating gives CASSEGAGGIQAFF. The chain couples TRBV2 to TRBJ1-1, with TRBD1 matching 7 bases. J gave up 9 bases and V 3 bases, and 10 bases lay outside the gene matches. The CDR3 runs 14 residues. CDR1 and CDR2 from the germline V gene are SNHLY and FYNNEI.

V and J are TRBV6-5 and TRBJ1-3, with D uncertain. CDR1 is MNHEY, CDR2 SVGAGI, per germline. The CDR3 contains 14 residues. Trimming shortened V by 0 bases and J by 1 base, and 4 bases separated the two germline ends. CDR3 loop: CASSYSYSGNTIYF. For the CDR3, the DNA is TGTGCCAGCAGTTACTCTTATTCTGGAAACACCATATATTTT.

The chain combines TRBV7-2 with TRBJ1-2; D ambiguous. The V and J ends lost 3 bases and 6 bases respectively, with 8 bases between them. CDR1 is SGHTA, CDR2 FQGNSA, per germline. CDR3 length: 12 amino acids. The CDR3 loop reads CASSFLLHGYTF. CDR3 bases: TGTGCCAGCAGCTTTTTACTGCATGGCTACACCTTC.

This clone was observed once. This chain joins TRBV19 and TRBJ1-2; 12 nucleotides agree with TRBD1. The junction had 8 bases not matched to a gene; V was cut back by 2 bases and J by 4 bases. This CDR3 has 17 residues. Germline lookup yields CDR1 LNHDA and CDR2 SQIVND (reference sequence). The CDR3 region has the DNA TGTGCCAGTAGTATATTGGGACAGGGGGCGCTGGGCTATGGCTACACCTTC. Protein sequence: CASSILGQGALGYGYTF.

The chain combines TRBV12-3 or TRBV12-4 with TRBJ1-5; possible D gene TRBD1, 5 bases. The V end was cut by 4 bases, the J end by 5 bases, with 9 bases between. The CDR3 extends over 13 amino acids. Written as DNA, the CDR3 is TGTGCCAGCAGTTACCTCAGGGATCAGCCCCAGCATTTT. Translated, it gives CASSYLRDQPQHF.

The J gene is TRBJ2-1, the V gene TRBV2; 8 bases line up with TRBD1. V lost 7 bases, J lost 6 bases, and 2 bases stayed unmatched. The CDR3 loop spans 12 amino acids. The germline gives CDR1 SNHLY, CDR2 FYNNEI. The CDR3 nucleotides are TGTGCCAGCAAGGACAGGGCCAATGAGCAGTTCTTC. Translating gives CASKDRANEQFF.

For this clone: The identical CDR3 is also encoded by other nucleotide sequences in the sample. This chain links TRBV7-2 with TRBJ2-5; tentative D call: TRBD2 (6 bases). This CDR3 comprises 14 residues. CDR1 is SGHTA, CDR2 FQGNSA, per germline. Deletions cut 0 bases from V and 2 bases from J, with 7 bases between. This chain's CDR3 is CASSLAGGQETQYF. The CDR3 nucleotides read TGTGCCAGCAGCTTAGCTGGAGGGCAAGAGACCCAGTACTTC.

This clone came up a few times. V gene TRBV5-4 combines with J gene TRBJ1-5; D gene uncertain. CDR1 and CDR2 (germline): SGHNT, YYREEE (reference sequence). Trimming removed 0 bases from V and 8 bases from J, with 6 bases in between. CDR3 length: 12 residues. The CDR3 sequence: CASSLVGEPQHF. CDR3 DNA sequence: TGTGCCAGCAGCTTGGTGGGAGAGCCCCAGCATTTT.

V is TRBV10-3 and J is TRBJ1-2, with 10 bases lining up with TRBD1. This CDR3 is 16 amino acids long. Germline assignment: CDR1 ENHRY and CDR2 SYGVKD. V dropped 5 bases and J dropped 5; count of bases not matched to a gene: 11. Here the CDR3 reads CAISPIQDRGKYGYTF. CDR3 nucleotides: TGTGCCATCAGTCCGATCCAGGACAGGGGGAAGTATGGCTACACCTTC.

The chain has TRBV2 and TRBJ2-3; 8 bases are a match to TRBD2. The germline V gene has CDR1 SNHLY and CDR2 FYNNEI. Trimming cost V 8 bases and J 3 bases; bases outside gene matches: 4. The CDR3 runs 13 residues. The CDR3 DNA follows: TGTGCCAGCGTGGTAGCGGGGACAGATACGCAGTATTTT. Translation: CASVVAGTDTQYF.

The chain's CDR3 is CASSIRSISYNEQFF. The CDR3 nucleotides read TGTGCCAGTAGTATCCGGTCGATCTCCTACAATGAGCAGTTCTTC. The chain recombines TRBV19 with TRBJ2-1, with unresolved D. Germline CDR1 reads LNHDA; CDR2 reads SQIVND (reference sequence). There are 15 residues in the CDR3. V was shortened by 3 bases and J by 0 bases, with 9 bases between the two germline ends.

This chain joins TRBV14 and TRBJ1-4; tentatively, D is TRBD1 (5 bases). CDR3 length: 14 amino acids. Germline V gene data show CDR1 as SGHDN and CDR2 as FVKESK. V lost 4 bases, J lost 8 bases, and 14 bases lay in between. CDR3 nucleotide sequence: TGTGCCAGCAGCCTCCTTGGGGCGGAGGAAAAACTGTTTTTT. Encoded protein: CASSLLGAEEKLFF.

The CDR3 loop reads CASSDERTGWNYGYTF. For the CDR3, the DNA is TGTGCCAGCAGTGATGAGAGGACAGGGTGGAACTATGGCTACACCTTC. The J gene is TRBJ1-2, the V gene TRBV2; 8 bases align to TRBD1. The CDR3 is made up of 16 amino acids. V trimming: 3 bases; J trimming: 2 bases; junction bases outside the gene matches: 8. Germline CDR1 is SNHLY and CDR2 is FYNNEI.

The CDR3 reads CASSAGGAGEVYNEQFF. The DNA of the CDR3 is TGTGCCAGCAGCGCGGGCGGCGCGGGAGAGGTCTACAATGAGCAGTTCTTC. The chain joins TRBV9 to TRBJ2-1; TRBD2 matches at 7 bases. The CDR3 runs to 17 residues. J gave up 3 bases and V 3 bases, and 12 bases lay outside the gene matches. Per the germline V gene, CDR1 is SGDLS and CDR2 is YYNGEE.

The chain is built from TRBV6-9 and TRBJ1-5, with 7 bases identical to TRBD1. The CDR3 sequence is 20 residues long. Germline lookup yields CDR1 MNHGY and CDR2 SVAAGI. The junction had 20 bases not matched to a gene; V was cut back by 0 bases and J by 6 bases. Here the CDR3 reads CASSYSGPGRQGTVRQPQHF. CDR3 bases: TGTGCCAGCAGTTATTCGGGCCCGGGGCGACAGGGTACAGTGCGTCAGCCCCAGCATTTT.